The 20 T cell receptor beta chains reported below all come from one sample, sequenced in a study of T-cell reconstitution after alpha-beta-depleted transplantation in children. Preparation of the TCRbeta library was carried out with unique molecular identifiers. TCRdb re-called the PCR reads with MiXCR, one entry per CDR3 protein. Among approximately 250,000 distinct CDR3 sequences listed, about 23% were seen once. Specimen: PBMCs, collected before TCRalphabeta/CD19-depleted stem cell transplant. Source of these receptors: a girl aged 2 to 10 with Fanconi anemia, due to receive a stem cell transplant.

In its sample, this clonotype was seen many times. This chain links TRBV6-5 with TRBJ2-5; a possible D gene is TRBD2 (6 bases). V lost 2 bases and J lost 5, with 15 bases in between. This CDR3 comprises 15 residues. Looked up from germline, CDR1 is MNHEY and CDR2 is SVGAGI. The CDR3 loop reads CASSYDGEVPETQYF. The CDR3 DNA is TGTGCCAGCAGTTACGACGGGGAGGTTCCCGAGACCCAGTACTTC.

In this sample, this clonotype turned up many times. The chain is built from TRBV6-1 and TRBJ2-1; 8 bases are shared with TRBD2. V gave up 8 bases and J gave up 3 bases; unmatched junction bases: 6. CDR1 and CDR2 (germline): MNHNS, SASEGT. The CDR3 sequence is 14 residues long. CDR3 DNA: TGTGCCAGCGGCCGCGGGGGGAACTACAATGAGCAGTTCTTC. This encodes CASGRGGNYNEQFF.

This clonotype was detected ten times or more. The V and J genes are TRBV5-1 and TRBJ2-7; TRBD2 aligns across 10 bases. V shed 3 bases, J shed 4 bases, and the junction held 1 base outside the gene matches. The CDR3 sequence is 13 residues long. Germline V gives CDR1 SGHRS, CDR2 YFSETQ. In nucleotides, the CDR3 is TGCGCCAGCAGCTGGACTAGCGGATACGAGCAGTACTTC. It translates to CASSWTSGYEQYF. Using reference TRBV5-1 and TRBJ2-7 for the parts outside the CDR3, the full variable domain is KAGVTQTPRYLIKTRGQQVTLSCSPISGHRSVSWYQQTPGQGLQFLFEYFSETQRNKGNFPGRFSGRQFSNSRSEMNVSTLELGDSALYLCASSWTSGYEQYFGPGTRLTVT.

This clonotype was observed a few times. The V gene is TRBV20-1, the J gene TRBJ2-5; TRBD2 matches 12 bases. CDR1 is DFQATT, CDR2 SNEGSKA, per germline (reference sequence). The CDR3 length is 18 residues. Trimming at V came to 0 bases and at J to 4 bases, leaving 12 bases not matched to a gene. The CDR3 sequence: CSARDLFRLAGEGETQYF. The CDR3 nucleotides read TGCAGTGCTAGAGATCTGTTTCGACTAGCGGGAGAGGGAGAGACCCAGTACTTC.

The rearrangement joins TRBV7-3 to TRBJ2-1; 8 bases map to TRBD2. Germline CDR1 SGHTA, CDR2 FQGTGA. V lost 0 bases to trimming and J lost 6 bases; unmatched junction nucleotides: 1. The CDR3 sequence is 14 residues long. As DNA, the CDR3 is TGTGCCAGCAGCTTAACTGGGACTAGCAATGAGCAGTTCTTC. It translates to CASSLTGTSNEQFF.

This clonotype was counted many times. The V call is TRBV20-1, the J call TRBJ2-1; maybe TRBD2 (5 bases). This CDR3 contains 15 residues. Trimming pared 2 bases from V and 4 bases from J, leaving 15 bases between. CDR1 DFQATT and CDR2 SNEGSKA come from the germline V gene (reference sequence). The CDR3 reads CSARWLRSGYNEQFF. The CDR3 DNA reads TGCAGTGCTAGATGGCTTAGGTCGGGGTACAATGAGCAGTTCTTC.

The chain has TRBV7-3 and TRBJ2-1; 12 bases agree with TRBD2. CDR1 is SGHTA, CDR2 FQGTGA, per germline. This CDR3 contains 21 residues. The V gene end was trimmed by 2 bases and the J gene end by 7 bases; junction bases not matched to a gene: 21. The CDR3 spells CASSLRMTSGRFRSSGNEQFF. In DNA form, the CDR3 reads TGTGCCAGCAGCTTACGGATGACTAGCGGGAGATTCCGATCTTCGGGTAATGAGCAGTTCTTC.

There are a few counts of this clonotype. This chain joins TRBV20-1 and TRBJ2-7, with unresolved D. Germline V CDR1 and CDR2: DFQATT, SNEGSKA (reference sequence). This CDR3 is 17 amino acids long. Trimming pared 0 bases from V and 2 bases from J, leaving 20 bases between. The CDR3 is CSARDFRRGLLTYEQYF. For the CDR3, the DNA is TGCAGTGCTAGAGATTTTAGGAGAGGTCTACTTACCTACGAGCAGTACTTC.

This clonotype was seen repeatedly, ten times or more. The DNA of the CDR3 is TGTGCCAGCAGCTTGTTCCGTGCGGCCAACTACAATGAGCAGTTCTTC. Translation gives CASSLFRAANYNEQFF. The rearrangement links TRBV5-5 to TRBJ2-1; D call uncertain. The germline V gene encodes CDR1 SGHKS and CDR2 YYEKEE (reference sequence). This CDR3 has 16 residues. Trimming took 1 base from V and 3 from J, leaving 14 bases between them. The full variable domain, its missing parts supplied by reference TRBV5-5 and TRBJ2-1, is DAGVTQSPTHLIKTRGQQVTLRCSPISGHKSVSWYQQVLGQGPQFIFQYYEKEERGRGNFPDRFSARQFPNYSSELNVNALLLGDSALYLCASSLFRAANYNEQFFGPGTRLTVL.

This clonotype was found once. The chain combines TRBV28 with TRBJ2-7; possible D gene TRBD2, 5 bases. This CDR3 has 14 residues. Germline CDR1 reads MDHEN; CDR2 reads SYDVKM. V was shortened by 7 bases and J by 6 bases, with 19 bases between the two germline ends. The DNA of the CDR3 is TGTGCCAGCATCCTCAGCGGTCCCGGAGGCGAGCAGTACTTC. Amino acids: CASILSGPGGEQYF.

Ten or more counts support this clonotype. The chain couples TRBV6-4 to TRBJ2-1; D is unresolved. The germline V gene encodes CDR1 MRHNA and CDR2 SNTAGT. V lost 4 bases, J lost 4 bases, and 11 bases lay in between. The CDR3 runs to 14 residues. The CDR3 region is CASSAVGSYNEQFF. The CDR3 DNA reads TGTGCCAGCAGTGCTGTGGGAAGTTACAATGAGCAGTTCTTC.

CDR3 region: CSASDGNQPQHF. The CDR3 DNA is TGCAGCGCCTCGGATGGCAATCAGCCCCAGCATTTT. V is TRBV29-1 and J is TRBJ1-5, with unresolved D. The germline V and J ends were trimmed by 7 bases and 2 bases, with 9 bases remaining between them. The CDR3 extends over 12 amino acids. Germline CDR1 is SQVTM and CDR2 is ANQGSEA.

Many counts were recorded for this clonotype. In DNA form, the CDR3 reads TGTGCCAGCAGGGGGAATCATGTAGCCTACGAGCAGTACTTC. Its translation is CASRGNHVAYEQYF. The chain employs TRBV12-3 or TRBV12-4 and TRBJ2-7; the D is unclear. The CDR3 is 14 residues long. V was shortened by 6 bases and J by 2 bases, with 14 bases between the two germline ends.

This clonotype was found many times. CDR3 nucleotides: TGCAGCGTTGAGGGGGGAGTCGTCTACGAGCAGTACTTC. This codes for CSVEGGVVYEQYF. This chain connects TRBV29-1 to TRBJ2-7; D might be TRBD2 (6 bases). With 3 bases removed from V and 3 bases from J, the gap between germline ends came to 12 bases. The CDR3 has 13 residues. CDR1 is SQVTM, CDR2 ANQGSEA, per germline.

This rearrangement joins TRBV5-1 to TRBJ2-7; TRBD2 aligns across 7 bases. Germline V gene sequence: CDR1 SGHRS, CDR2 YFSETQ. The CDR3 contains 12 residues. J was trimmed by 5 bases and V by 6 bases; bases with no gene match: 5. DNA for the CDR3: TGCGCCAGCACGGGGGGTAGCGACGAGCAGTACTTC. Translation gives CASTGGSDEQYF.

This clonotype was picked up many times. The chain employs TRBV5-5 and TRBJ2-3; no clear D. CDR1 and CDR2 from the germline V gene are SGHKS and YYEKEE (reference sequence). The CDR3 spans 14 residues. V was shortened by 0 bases and J by 2 bases, with 7 bases between the two germline ends. CDR3 residues: CASSLDSVTDTQYF. As DNA, the CDR3 is TGTGCCAGCAGCTTGGATTCCGTCACAGATACGCAGTATTTT.

The V and J genes are TRBV20-1 and TRBJ1-2; D is unresolved. Germline assignment: CDR1 DFQATT and CDR2 SNEGSKA (reference sequence). The length of the CDR3 is 15 residues. The V end lost 0 bases, the J end lost 1 base, and 12 bases lay between the germline ends. The CDR3 coding sequence is TGCAGTGCTAGAGATTCCTGGACGGTTAACTATGGCTACACCTTC. It translates to CSARDSWTVNYGYTF.

This clonotype was seen a handful of times. This chain connects TRBV28 to TRBJ2-3; 10 nucleotides align to TRBD2. From germline, CDR1 is MDHEN and CDR2 SYDVKM. The CDR3 is made up of 19 amino acids. V trimming: 6 bases; J trimming: 4 bases; junction bases outside the gene matches: 19. The CDR3 protein is CASSRYADWTSGIADTQYF. The CDR3 DNA is TGTGCCAGCAGCCGTTACGCAGATTGGACTAGCGGAATTGCAGATACGCAGTATTTT.

This clonotype was counted between two and nine times. This chain joins TRBV20-1 and TRBJ2-7, with D possibly matching TRBD1 (6 bases). CDR3 length equals 12 residues. V lost 1 base and J lost 4, with 8 bases in between. Germline loops: CDR1 DFQATT, CDR2 SNEGSKA (reference sequence). The CDR3 nucleotides read TGCAGTGCTAGAGGGGACATTTACGAGCAGTACTTC. Its protein product is CSARGDIYEQYF.

The chain joins TRBV30 to TRBJ1-1, with D maybe TRBD1 (6 bases). The germline V and J ends were trimmed by 4 bases and 6 bases, with 12 bases remaining between them. The CDR3 has 12 amino acids. Germline CDR1 GTSNPN, CDR2 SVGIG (reference sequence). CDR3 residues: CAWKGGHPEAFF. In nucleotides, the CDR3 is TGTGCCTGGAAAGGGGGTCATCCTGAAGCTTTCTTT.